This TCR beta chain was recovered during a study of control samples from healthy donors and cancer patients. This CDR3 is built from 12 residues. A remark on this clone: At one boundary the junction diverges from the germline segment, which might be a read error.

Method: immunoSEQ multiplex PCR; TCRdb's copy keeps in-frame clones and lacks some. The sample holds 95,000 to 150,000 clones; about 83% are singletons and the top ten take around 10%. Sequenced material: blood. This clonotype was sampled from a man younger than 40 in good health. The chain joins TRBV12-3 or TRBV12-4 to TRBJ2-4; no clear D gene. This CDR3 is CASSLALGTGHF. DNA for the CDR3: TGTGCCAGCAGTTTAGCGCTCGGTACCGGCCACTTC.